This T cell receptor beta chain emerged from a study of tissue T cells after allogeneic stem cell transplantation. Study-wide context: Recipient PBMCs from before transplant existed for roughly 5 GVHD patients.

Whole-study findings and limits: Tissue-detected TCR repertoire was only partly captured by blood and spleen T cells. Anatomically similar tissues had similar TCR repertoires within each patient.

Germline CDR1 reads SEHNR; CDR2 reads FQNEAQ (reference sequence). The CDR3 is 14 residues long. The V segment lost 5 bases and the J segment 7 bases; nucleotides outside the gene matches: 8. CDR3 sequences, V/J genes, frequencies and template counts came from survey-depth TCRbeta sequencing. TCRdb keeps only in-frame clones here, not all; method: immunoSEQ multiplex PCR. Of about 43,000 clones in the sample, roughly 92% were seen once. As regards this clone: Its antigen is undetermined.

The clonotype comes from a woman between 35 and 70 years old who later had graft-versus-host disease after an allogeneic stem cell transplant. The chain links TRBV7-9 to TRBJ2-1; 7 bases match TRBD2. Source: blood, taken before transplantation. CDR3 sequence reads: CASSLQRGENEQFF. CDR3 DNA: TGTGCCAGCAGCCTTCAACGGGGGGAGAATGAGCAGTTCTTC.